The T cell receptor (beta chain) under discussion was sequenced for a study of T cells in Graves' hyperthyroidism and ophthalmopathy. Study observations and caveats: Blood held most thyroid clonotypes expanded above 0.001 frequency.

Individuals with ophthalmopathy presented a Clinical Activity Score of at least 3, a NOSPECS grade of at least 4 and a duration under 3 months. In making diagnoses, clinical symptoms, serum thyroxine and TRAb, thyroid ultrasound and orbital computed tomography were all used. Amplification of TCR beta CDR3 regions used RNA as the template. With the HTBI primer set, the TCR CDR3 went through a first round of RT-PCR. TCRdb reanalysed the multiplex PCR reads using MiXCR and keeps one entry per CDR3 protein. Among about 350,000 distinct CDR3 sequences, about a sixth were seen once, and the ten largest hold 15%. This clonotype was picked up many times. Its antigen is not identified. Sequencing was done on a sample of blood. This clonotype originated in a woman aged 40 to 50 with Graves' ophthalmopathy.

The CDR3 region is CASSAGDSSYNSPLHF. CDR3 DNA: TGTGCCAGCAGCGCCGGGGACAGCTCCTATAATTCACCCCTCCACTTT. The chain uses TRBV9 and TRBJ1-6; 7 bases fit TRBD1. Germline loops: CDR1 SGDLS, CDR2 YYNGEE. The CDR3 has 16 residues. V gave up 3 bases and J gave up 0 bases; unmatched junction bases: 3.